This T cell receptor (beta chain) is from a study of monozygotic twins with inflammatory bowel disease. This CDR3 contains 13 residues. From germline, CDR1 is SQVTM and CDR2 ANQGSEA. TCRdb derives one entry per CDR3 protein from the 5' RACE reads, leaving out DNA. The table counts 330,000 or so distinct CDR3 sequences; 2% to 2.5% lies in the top ten. Sequenced input: blood. The source of this sequence is a human donor with ulcerative colitis or Crohn's disease, or a healthy co-twin of an affected twin (not recorded which). V is TRBV29-1 and J is TRBJ2-7; TCRdb picks TRBD1, but there is no DNA to check that call. The CDR3 region is CSVRTGDSYEQYF.